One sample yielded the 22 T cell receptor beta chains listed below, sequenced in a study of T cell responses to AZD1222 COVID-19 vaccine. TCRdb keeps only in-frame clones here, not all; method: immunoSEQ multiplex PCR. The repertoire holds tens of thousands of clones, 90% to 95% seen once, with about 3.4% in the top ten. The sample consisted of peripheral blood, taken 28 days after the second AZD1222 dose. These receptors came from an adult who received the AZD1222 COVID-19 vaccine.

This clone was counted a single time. For the CDR3, the DNA is TGTGCCAGCAGCTTGATAGAGGGAAGAAATTCACCCCTCCACTTT. Its translation: CASSLIEGRNSPLHF. This chain links TRBV11-2 with TRBJ1-6; no firm D call. The CDR3 spans 15 residues. Per germline, CDR1 SGHAT and CDR2 FQNNGV. The V gene lost 3 bases and the J gene lost 7 bases, with 13 bases spanning the gap.

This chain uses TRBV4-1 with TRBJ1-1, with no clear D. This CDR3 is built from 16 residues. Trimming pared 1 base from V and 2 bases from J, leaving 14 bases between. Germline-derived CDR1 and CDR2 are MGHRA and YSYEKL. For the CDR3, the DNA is TGCGCCAGCAGCCAAGCTGGGGAGGGTATAAACACTGAAGCTTTCTTT. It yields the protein CASSQAGEGINTEAFF.

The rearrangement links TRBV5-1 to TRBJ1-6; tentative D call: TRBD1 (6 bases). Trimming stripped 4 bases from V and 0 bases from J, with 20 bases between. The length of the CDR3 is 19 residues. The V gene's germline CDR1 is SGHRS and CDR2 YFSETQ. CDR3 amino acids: CASSPTGPIGSSYNSPLHF. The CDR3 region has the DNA TGCGCCAGCAGCCCGACAGGACCGATTGGGAGCTCCTATAATTCACCCCTCCACTTT.

For the CDR3, the DNA is TGTGCCAGCAAGGGACAGACAAACACCGGGGAGCTGTTTTTT. It specifies CASKGQTNTGELFF. The gene calls are TRBV19 and TRBJ2-2; 7 bases agree with TRBD1. The germline CDR1 and CDR2 sequences are LNHDA and SQIVND (reference sequence). The junction had 6 bases not matched to a gene; V was cut back by 9 bases and J by 2 bases. The CDR3 runs 14 residues.

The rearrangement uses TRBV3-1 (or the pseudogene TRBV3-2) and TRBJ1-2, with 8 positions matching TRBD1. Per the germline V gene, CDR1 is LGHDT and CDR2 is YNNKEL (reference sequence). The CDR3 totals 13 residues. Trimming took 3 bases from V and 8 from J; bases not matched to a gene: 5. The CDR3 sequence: CASSHWTGLGYTF. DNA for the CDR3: TGTGCCAGCAGCCACTGGACAGGGCTAGGCTACACCTTC.

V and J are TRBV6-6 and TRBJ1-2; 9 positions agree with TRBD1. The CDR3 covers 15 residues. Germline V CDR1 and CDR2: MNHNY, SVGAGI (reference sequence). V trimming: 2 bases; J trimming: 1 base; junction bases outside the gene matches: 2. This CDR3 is CASSYDRGNNYGYTF. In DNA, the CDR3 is TGTGCCAGCAGTTACGACAGGGGGAATAACTATGGCTACACCTTC.

The CDR3 bases are TGTGCCAGCAGCCAAAGCAAGGGGGCCGGAGAATCTGGAAACACCATATATTTT. It is translated as CASSQSKGAGESGNTIYF. The chain recombines TRBV6-7 with TRBJ1-3; 7 positions agree with TRBD1. TRBV6-7 is treated as an ORF (open reading frame) with a function not yet certain. V shed 6 bases and J 1 base; nucleotides not matched to a gene: 15. The CDR3 loop spans 18 amino acids.

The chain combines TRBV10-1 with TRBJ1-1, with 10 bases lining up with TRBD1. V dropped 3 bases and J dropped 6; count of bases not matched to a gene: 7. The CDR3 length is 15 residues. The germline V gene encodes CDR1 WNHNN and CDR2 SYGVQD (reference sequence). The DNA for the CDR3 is TGCGCCAGCAGTGACCCGGGACAGGGGTTATCTGAAGCTTTCTTT. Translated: CASSDPGQGLSEAFF.

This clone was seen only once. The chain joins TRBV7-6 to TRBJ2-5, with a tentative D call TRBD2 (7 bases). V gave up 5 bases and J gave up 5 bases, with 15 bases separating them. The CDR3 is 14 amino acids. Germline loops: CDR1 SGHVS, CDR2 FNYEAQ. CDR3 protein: CASSLPGGGETQYF. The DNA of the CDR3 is TGTGCCAGCAGCCTACCGGGGGGCGGGGAGACCCAGTACTTC.

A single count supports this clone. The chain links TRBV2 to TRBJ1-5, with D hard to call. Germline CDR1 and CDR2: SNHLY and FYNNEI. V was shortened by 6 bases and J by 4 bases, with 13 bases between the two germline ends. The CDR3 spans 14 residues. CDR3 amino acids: CASREETGNQPQHF. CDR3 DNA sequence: TGTGCCAGCAGAGAGGAGACCGGAAATCAGCCCCAGCATTTT.

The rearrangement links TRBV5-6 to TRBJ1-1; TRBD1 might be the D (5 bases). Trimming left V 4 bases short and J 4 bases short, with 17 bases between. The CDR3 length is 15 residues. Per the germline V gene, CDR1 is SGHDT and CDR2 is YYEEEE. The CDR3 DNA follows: TGTGCCAGCAGCGCCAACGGGGGGAGGGGCACTGAAGCTTTCTTT. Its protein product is CASSANGGRGTEAFF.

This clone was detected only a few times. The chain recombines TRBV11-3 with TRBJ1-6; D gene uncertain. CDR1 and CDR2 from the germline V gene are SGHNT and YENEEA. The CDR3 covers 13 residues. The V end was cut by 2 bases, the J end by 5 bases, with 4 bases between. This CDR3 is CASSLMNNSPLHF. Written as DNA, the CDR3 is TGTGCCAGCAGCTTAATGAATAATTCACCCCTCCACTTT. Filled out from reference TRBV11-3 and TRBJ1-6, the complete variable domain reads EAGVVQSPRYKIIEKKQPVAFWCNPISGHNTLYWYLQNLGQGPELLIRYENEEAVDDSQLPKDRFSAERLKGVDSTLKIQPAELGDSAVYLCASSLMNNSPLHFGNGTRLTVT.

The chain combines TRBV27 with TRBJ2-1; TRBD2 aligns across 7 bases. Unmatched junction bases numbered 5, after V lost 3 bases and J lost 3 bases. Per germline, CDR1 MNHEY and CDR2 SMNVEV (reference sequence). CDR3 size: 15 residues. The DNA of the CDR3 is TGTGCCAGCAGTTTCCGCGGGGGTAACTACAATGAGCAGTTCTTC. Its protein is CASSFRGGNYNEQFF.

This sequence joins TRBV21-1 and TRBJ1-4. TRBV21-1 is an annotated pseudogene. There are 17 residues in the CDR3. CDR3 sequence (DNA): TGTGCCAGCAGCAAACCGAGGGAGGTGAGAACTAATGAAAAACTGTTTTTT. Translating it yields CASSKPREVRTNEKLFF.

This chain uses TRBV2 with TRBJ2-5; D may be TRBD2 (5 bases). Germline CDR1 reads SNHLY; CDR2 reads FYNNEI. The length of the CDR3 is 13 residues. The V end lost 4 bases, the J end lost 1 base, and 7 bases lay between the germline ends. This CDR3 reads CASSAGVQETQYF. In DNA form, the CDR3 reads TGTGCCAGCAGTGCCGGGGTCCAAGAGACCCAGTACTTC.

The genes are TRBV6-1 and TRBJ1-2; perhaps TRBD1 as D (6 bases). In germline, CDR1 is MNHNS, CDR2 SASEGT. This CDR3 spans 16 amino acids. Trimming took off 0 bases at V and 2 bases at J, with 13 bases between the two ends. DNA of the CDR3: TGTGCCAGCAGTGAAGCGCTTCGGGGGGCGAACTATGGCTACACCTTC. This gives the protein CASSEALRGANYGYTF.

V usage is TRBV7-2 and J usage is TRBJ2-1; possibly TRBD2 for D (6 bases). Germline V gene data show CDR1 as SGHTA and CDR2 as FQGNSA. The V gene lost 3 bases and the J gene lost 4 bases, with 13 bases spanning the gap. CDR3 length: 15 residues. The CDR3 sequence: CASSFTGTPYNEQFF. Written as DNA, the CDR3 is TGTGCCAGCAGCTTCACCGGGACTCCGTACAATGAGCAGTTCTTC.

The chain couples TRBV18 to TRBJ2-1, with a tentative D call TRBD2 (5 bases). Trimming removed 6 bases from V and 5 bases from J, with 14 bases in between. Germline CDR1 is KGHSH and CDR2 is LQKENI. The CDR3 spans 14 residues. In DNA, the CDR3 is TGTGCCAGCTCTCCTGGACTGAGCAACAATGAGCAGTTCTTC. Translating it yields CASSPGLSNNEQFF.

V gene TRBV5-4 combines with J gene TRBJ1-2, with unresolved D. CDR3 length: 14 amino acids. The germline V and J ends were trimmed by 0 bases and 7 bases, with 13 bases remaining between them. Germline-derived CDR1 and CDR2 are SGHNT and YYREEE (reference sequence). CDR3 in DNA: TGTGCCAGCAGCTTGGAAGGGAACTACGGTGGCTACACCTTC. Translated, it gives CASSLEGNYGGYTF.

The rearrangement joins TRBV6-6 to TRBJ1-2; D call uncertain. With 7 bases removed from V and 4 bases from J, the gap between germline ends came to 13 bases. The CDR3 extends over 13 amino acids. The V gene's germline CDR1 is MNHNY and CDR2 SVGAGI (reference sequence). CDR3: CASNTRSSYGYTF. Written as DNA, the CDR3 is TGTGCCAGCAATACCCGGAGCAGCTATGGCTACACCTTC.

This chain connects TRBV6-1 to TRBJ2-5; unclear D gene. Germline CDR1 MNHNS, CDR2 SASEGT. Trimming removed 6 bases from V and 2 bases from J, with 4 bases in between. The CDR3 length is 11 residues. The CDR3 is CASSRQETQYF. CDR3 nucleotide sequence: TGTGCCAGCAGCCGACAAGAGACCCAGTACTTC.

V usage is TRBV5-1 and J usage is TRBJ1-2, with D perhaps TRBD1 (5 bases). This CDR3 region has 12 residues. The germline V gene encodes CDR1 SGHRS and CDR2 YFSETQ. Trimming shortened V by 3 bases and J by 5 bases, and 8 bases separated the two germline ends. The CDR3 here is CASSSDRYGYTF. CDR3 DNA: TGCGCCAGCAGCTCTGACAGATATGGCTACACCTTC.